The clone carrying this T cell receptor (beta chain) was detected a few times. Its target is unknown. The sample belongs to a study of beta chain features in type 1 diabetes. In the study overall: Age, gender and cell yields were similar between patients and healthy donors. Points from the study as a whole: Shortening that was moderate but significant affected the TCRB CDR3s of Type 1 diabetes patients in all four CD4+ subsets. Overrepresentation of cells with high TCR expression could result from cDNA sequencing. The naive, central memory and Treg TCRB repertoires looked more alike in patients than they did in healthy donors.

Investigators reverse transcribed all isolated RNA, so they sequenced expressed TCRB transcripts. Using immunoSEQ multiplex PCR, the repertoire was profiled, and TCRdb retains in-frame clones only, with some absent. The repertoire holds 680,000 or so clones, with around an eighth as singletons. V was cut by 5 bases and J by 2 bases, with 13 bases left in between. CDR1 is MDHEN and CDR2 is SYDVKM in the germline V gene. The CDR3 is 14 amino acids. Purity exceeding 95% was reached by all sorted populations. The sequence derives from a man aged 18 to 30 with type 1 diabetes. Sequences were obtained from naive CD4+ T cells from blood. The rearrangement uses TRBV28 and TRBJ2-7; no firm D call. The CDR3 is CASSPPIPTYEQYF. The DNA of the CDR3 is TGTGCCAGCAGTCCGCCGATACCTACCTACGAGCAGTACTTC.